This TCR beta chain was retrieved from a study of naive and memory T cell subsets. The study's findings and limits: No ground truth validated the naive and memory repertoire findings.

The V and J ends lost 4 bases and 10 bases respectively, with 11 bases between them. CDR3 size: 11 residues. Concerning this clonotype itself: Its antigen is not identified.

An equimolar mix of two oligonucleotides served as the beta constant-region primer for TRBC1 and TRBC2. Ligated cDNA was amplified by four rounds of PCR with nested alpha and beta constant-region primers and SP2. Each CDR3 protein gets one entry after TCRdb re-called the UMI-ligation and nested PCR reads with MiXCR. The sample shows just over 80,000 distinct CDR3 sequences, around 9% of them seen only once. The chain carries TRBV12-3 or TRBV12-4 and TRBJ2-7; D call uncertain. What was sequenced was naive CD8+ T cells from blood. This TCR was recovered from a human donor in good health. This CDR3 reads CASSSSSHQYF. DNA for the CDR3: TGTGCCAGCAGTTCGTCGAGTCATCAGTACTTC.